The 24 T cell receptor beta chains listed next were all sequenced from one sample in a study of early T cells in non-severe SARS-CoV-2 infection. TCRdb re-derived calls from the 5' RACE reads in MiXCR, one entry per CDR3 protein. The sample contains 35,000 to 45,000 distinct CDR3 sequences, approximately 5.1% of which appear only once. This specimen consisted of whole blood, obtained at baseline. Receptors were obtained from an adult who was a healthcare worker with PCR-confirmed SARS-CoV-2 infection or an uninfected control (not recorded which).

The genes are TRBV2 and TRBJ1-1; TRBD1 is a possible D gene (5 bases). This CDR3 has 11 amino acids. The V end lost 11 bases, the J end lost 3 bases, and 10 bases lay between the germline ends. Germline-derived CDR1 and CDR2 are SNHLY and FYNNEI. The CDR3 nucleotides read TGTGCCGCGGAAGGGGACACTGAAGCTTTCTTT. It is translated as CAAEGDTEAFF.

This clonotype was counted at least ten times. The chain uses TRBV20-1 and TRBJ1-1, with TRBD1 matching over 8 bases. Germline CDR1 reads DFQATT; CDR2 reads SNEGSKA (reference sequence). J lost 1 base, V lost 3 bases, and 13 bases had no gene match. The CDR3 extends over 17 amino acids. The CDR3 is CSARNYDRGGTNTEAFF. CDR3 in DNA: TGCAGTGCTAGGAACTACGACAGGGGTGGCACGAACACTGAAGCTTTCTTT.

This clonotype was counted only a few times. This rearrangement joins TRBV29-1 to TRBJ1-1; TRBD1 agrees at 11 bases. Germline V gene lookup returns CDR1 SQVTM and CDR2 ANQGSEA. V shed 7 bases, J shed 7 bases, and the junction held 11 bases outside the gene matches. The CDR3 contains 14 residues. The CDR3 nucleotides are TGCAGCGGAGGACAGGGGGCCCGGGAGGGTGAAGCTTTCTTT. Amino acid sequence: CSGGQGAREGEAFF.

Ten or more counts support this clonotype. This chain links TRBV12-3 or TRBV12-4 with TRBJ2-3, with 11 nucleotides matching TRBD2. V lost 6 bases and J lost 4; bases outside the gene matches: 6. The CDR3 covers 15 residues. CDR3 DNA sequence: TGTGCCAGCAGACTAGCGGGAGTTTCCCCAGATACGCAGTATTTT. Protein: CASRLAGVSPDTQYF.

The V gene is TRBV4-3, the J gene TRBJ2-3; D perhaps matches TRBD2 (5 bases). V shed 1 base and J shed 11 bases, with 10 bases lying between them. This CDR3 is built from 12 residues. The germline V gene has CDR1 LGHNA and CDR2 YSLEER. The CDR3 region has the DNA TGCGCCAGCAGCCAAGTTGGAGGCGGGCAGTATTTT. As protein: CASSQVGGGQYF.

This clonotype was observed at least ten times. V gene TRBV28 combines with J gene TRBJ1-5; TRBD1 might be the D (6 bases). Trimming removed 8 bases at V and 3 bases at J, with 11 bases between. From germline, CDR1 is MDHEN and CDR2 SYDVKM. CDR3 length equals 13 residues. CDR3 sequence reads: CASREGVNQPQHF. DNA for the CDR3: TGTGCCAGCCGGGAGGGGGTCAATCAGCCCCAGCATTTT.

In its sample, this clonotype was seen many times. This chain links TRBV6-1 with TRBJ2-2; TRBD1 aligns across 7 bases. The CDR3 sequence is 15 residues long. Losses at the gene ends were 3 bases for V and 0 bases for J; bases not matched to a gene: 1. From germline, CDR1 is MNHNS and CDR2 SASEGT. DNA of the CDR3: TGTGCCAGCAGTGATCAGGGGGCGAACACCGGGGAGCTGTTTTTT. Translating gives CASSDQGANTGELFF.

The chain joins TRBV12-3 or TRBV12-4 to TRBJ2-4, with a tentative D call TRBD2 (5 bases). There are 14 residues in the CDR3. V gave up 2 bases and J gave up 2 bases, with 7 bases separating them. CDR3 sequence reads: CASSLLTTKNIQYF. The CDR3 nucleotides are TGTGCCAGCAGTTTATTGACTACCAAAAACATTCAGTACTTC.

This clonotype was counted ten times or more. CDR3 sequence (DNA): TGCAGCGTCGCCGGGACTAGCGGGACCGGGGAGCTGTTTTTT. Its protein product is CSVAGTSGTGELFF. The genes are TRBV29-1 and TRBJ2-2; the match to TRBD2 covers 12 bases. CDR1 is SQVTM, CDR2 ANQGSEA, per germline. The CDR3 is 14 residues long. Trimming cost V 6 bases and J 5 bases; bases outside gene matches: 4.

This clonotype showed up many times. This rearrangement joins TRBV27 to TRBJ2-1, with D tentatively TRBD2 (5 bases). V dropped 5 bases and J dropped 2 bases, with 13 bases sitting between them. Germline values: CDR1 MNHEY, CDR2 SMNVEV (reference sequence). The CDR3 is made up of 15 amino acids. The CDR3 protein is CASSPYGVPYNEQFF. The CDR3, as DNA: TGTGCCAGCAGTCCGTACGGGGTTCCCTACAATGAGCAGTTCTTC.

This clonotype was counted many times. The chain recombines TRBV5-4 with TRBJ2-3, with 9 bases fitting TRBD1. Germline V gene data show CDR1 as SGHNT and CDR2 as YYREEE (reference sequence). The CDR3 covers 15 residues. After removal of 4 bases from V and 2 bases from J, the junction contained 5 bases not matched to a gene. CDR3 coding DNA: TGTGCCAGCAGCCTGGGGACAGGGTTCACAGATACGCAGTATTTT. Its protein is CASSLGTGFTDTQYF. Drawing the rest from reference TRBV5-4 and TRBJ2-3, the complete variable domain is ETGVTQSPTHLIKTRGQQVTLRCSSQSGHNTVSWYQQALGQGPQFIFQYYREEENGRGNFPPRFSGLQFPNYSSELNVNALELDDSALYLCASSLGTGFTDTQYFGPGTRLTVL.

In this sample, this clonotype turned up many times. The gene calls are TRBV11-3 and TRBJ2-1; 8 bases are a match to TRBD2. There are 13 residues in the CDR3. The germline CDR1 and CDR2 sequences are SGHNT and YENEEA. The V gene end was trimmed by 1 base and the J gene end by 7 bases; junction bases not matched to a gene: 0. The CDR3 DNA reads as TGTGCCAGCAGCTTAGCTAGCGGGAATGAGCAGTTCTTC. The encoded protein is CASSLASGNEQFF.

This rearrangement joins TRBV28 to TRBJ2-6; TRBD1 or TRBD2 may be the D gene (5 bases each). Trimming left V 1 base short and J 4 bases short, with 14 bases between. CDR3 size: 17 residues. Germline V lookup: CDR1 MDHEN, CDR2 SYDVKM. The CDR3, as DNA: TGTGCCAGCAGTTTATACGGGGCCAGGTCAGGGGCCAACGTCCTGACTTTC. As protein: CASSLYGARSGANVLTF.

Many counts were recorded for this clonotype. This chain connects TRBV20-1 to TRBJ2-7, with D perhaps matching TRBD1 (6 bases). Per germline, CDR1 DFQATT and CDR2 SNEGSKA (reference sequence). The V gene lost 6 bases and the J gene lost 0 bases, with 12 bases spanning the gap. This CDR3 region has 13 residues. CDR3 region: CSATGTNSYEQYV. The CDR3 region has the DNA TGCAGTGCGACCGGGACAAACTCCTACGAGCAGTACGTC.

This clonotype showed up many times. The chain joins TRBV5-6 to TRBJ2-7, with 11 bases matching TRBD1. Germline V gene data show CDR1 as SGHDT and CDR2 as YYEEEE. The ends lost 4 bases at V and 7 bases at J; junction bases unmatched: 10. The CDR3 spans 15 residues. CDR3 amino acids: CASSATLRDRGEQYV. As DNA, the CDR3 is TGTGCCAGCAGCGCTACTCTCCGGGACAGGGGGGAGCAGTACGTC.

This clonotype was counted at least ten times. The CDR3 loop reads CSASRSYGYTF. CDR3 nucleotide sequence: TGCAGTGCTAGCCGGTCCTATGGCTACACCTTC. The rearrangement uses TRBV20-1 and TRBJ1-2; D is unclear. The CDR3 has 11 residues. Trimming cost V 3 bases and J 4 bases, with 6 bases left between them. From germline, CDR1 is DFQATT and CDR2 SNEGSKA (reference sequence).

This clonotype came up many times. J is TRBJ2-1 and V is TRBV7-6, with TRBD2 identical over 14 bases. Trimming took 3 bases from V and 5 from J; bases not matched to a gene: 3. CDR1 and CDR2 from the germline V gene are SGHVS and FNYEAQ. The CDR3 sequence is 16 residues long. The DNA of the CDR3 is TGTGCCAGCAGCTTCGGACTAGCGGGGGGAAACAATGAGCAGTTCTTC. Protein product: CASSFGLAGGNNEQFF.

Many counts were recorded for this clonotype. The chain recombines TRBV28 with TRBJ1-2; D not resolved. Germline CDR1 and CDR2: MDHEN and SYDVKM. The CDR3 extends over 12 amino acids. The V end lost 5 bases, the J end lost 5 bases, and 9 bases lay between the germline ends. The chain's CDR3 is CASSQPMYGYTF. The CDR3 DNA follows: TGTGCCAGCAGTCAACCCATGTATGGCTACACCTTC.

In its sample, this clonotype was seen many times. The chain employs TRBV7-8 and TRBJ2-1, with 12 bases fitting TRBD2. Germline V gene lookup returns CDR1 SGHVS and CDR2 FQNEAQ. J gave up 7 bases and V 4 bases, and 8 bases lay outside the gene matches. The CDR3 consists of 16 residues. The CDR3 DNA is TGTGCCAGCAGCTCCCGACTAGCGGGAGAACTAAATGAGCAGTTCTTC. It translates to CASSSRLAGELNEQFF.

In its sample, this clonotype was seen many times. The chain has TRBV7-6 and TRBJ2-2; D call uncertain. V lost 7 bases, J lost 4 bases, and 16 bases lay in between. Germline CDR1 reads SGHVS; CDR2 reads FNYEAQ. The CDR3 spans 15 residues. This chain's CDR3 is CASTPWEKPTGELFF. The CDR3 bases are TGTGCCAGCACGCCTTGGGAAAAACCCACCGGGGAGCTGTTTTTT.

The rearrangement links TRBV2 to TRBJ2-5; 7 bases are shared with TRBD2. Trimming removed 3 bases from V and 6 bases from J; junction bases left unmatched: 7. CDR1 is SNHLY, CDR2 FYNNEI, per germline. The CDR3 extends over 14 amino acids. DNA of the CDR3: TGTGCCAGCAGTGACGCGGGAGTCGGAAAGACCCAGTACTTC. It encodes CASSDAGVGKTQYF.

By share of the sample, this clonotype is medium-sized. This chain links TRBV29-1 with TRBJ2-1; 10 positions match TRBD1. Germline CDR1 reads SQVTM; CDR2 reads ANQGSEA. The V segment lost 4 bases and the J segment 7 bases; nucleotides outside the gene matches: 10. The CDR3 sequence is 15 residues long. The CDR3 nucleotides read TGCAGCGTTGGACGGGACAGGGGATCCCCAAATGAGCAGTTCTTC. The encoded protein is CSVGRDRGSPNEQFF.

This clonotype was seen ten or more times. The chain has TRBV27 and TRBJ2-1; TRBD2 matches 8 bases. Germline CDR1 reads MNHEY; CDR2 reads SMNVEV (reference sequence). Losses at the gene ends were 2 bases for V and 6 bases for J; bases not matched to a gene: 9. The CDR3 has 16 amino acids. CDR3 nucleotide sequence: TGTGCCAGCAGTTTAAAGACTAGCGTACTATTCAATGAGCAGTTCTTC. This translates into CASSLKTSVLFNEQFF.

This clonotype was counted at least ten times. The chain links TRBV12-3 or TRBV12-4 to TRBJ2-4; maybe TRBD1 (6 bases). V gave up 2 bases and J gave up 10 bases, with 18 bases separating them. CDR3 size: 15 residues. As DNA, the CDR3 is TGTGCCAGCAGTTTACACGGGACAACAGGGAAAATTCAGTACTTC. This sequence encodes CASSLHGTTGKIQYF.